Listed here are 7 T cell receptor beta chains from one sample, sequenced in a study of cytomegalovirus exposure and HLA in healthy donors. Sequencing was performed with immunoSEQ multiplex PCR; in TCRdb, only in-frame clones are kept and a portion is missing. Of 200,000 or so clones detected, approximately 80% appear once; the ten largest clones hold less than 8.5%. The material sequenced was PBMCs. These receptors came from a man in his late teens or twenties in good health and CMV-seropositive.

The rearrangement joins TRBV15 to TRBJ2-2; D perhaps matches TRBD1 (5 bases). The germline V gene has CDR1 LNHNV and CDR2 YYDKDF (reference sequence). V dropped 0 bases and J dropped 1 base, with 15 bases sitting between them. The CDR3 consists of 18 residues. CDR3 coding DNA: TGTGCCACCAGCAGAGATCCTCCCCAGGGCCAGAACACCGGGGAGCTGTTTTTT. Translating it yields CATSRDPPQGQNTGELFF.

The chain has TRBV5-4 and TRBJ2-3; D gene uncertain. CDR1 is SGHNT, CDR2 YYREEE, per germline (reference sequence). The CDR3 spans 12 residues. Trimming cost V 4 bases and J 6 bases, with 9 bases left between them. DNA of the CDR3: TGTGCCAGCAGCCGGGTGAGTGATACGCAGTATTTT. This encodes CASSRVSDTQYF.

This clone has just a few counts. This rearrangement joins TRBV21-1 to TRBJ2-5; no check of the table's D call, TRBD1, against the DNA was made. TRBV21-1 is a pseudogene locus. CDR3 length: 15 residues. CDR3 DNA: TGTGCCAGCAGCAAAGCGGGGACAGCCGAAGAGACCCAGTACTTC. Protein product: CASSKAGTAEETQYF.

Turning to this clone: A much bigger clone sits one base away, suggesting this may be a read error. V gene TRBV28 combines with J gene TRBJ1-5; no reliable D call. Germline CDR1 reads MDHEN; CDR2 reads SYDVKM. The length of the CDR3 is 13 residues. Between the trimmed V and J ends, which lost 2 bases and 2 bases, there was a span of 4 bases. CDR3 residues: CASSLQGNQPQHF. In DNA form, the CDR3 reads TGTGCCAGCAGTTTACAGGGCAATCAGCCCCAGCATTTT. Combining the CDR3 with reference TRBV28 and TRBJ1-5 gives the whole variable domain DVKVTQSSRYLVKRTGEKVFLECVQDMDHENMFWYRQDPGLGLRLIYFSYDVKMKEKGDIPEGYSVSREKKERFSLILESASTNQTSMYLCASSLQGNQPQHFGDGTRLSIL.

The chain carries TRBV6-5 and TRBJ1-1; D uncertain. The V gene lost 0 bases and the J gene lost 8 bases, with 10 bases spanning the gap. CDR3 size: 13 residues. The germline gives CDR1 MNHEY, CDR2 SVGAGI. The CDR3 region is CASSYSTGAEAFF. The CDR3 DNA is TGTGCCAGCAGTTACTCGACTGGAGCCGAAGCTTTCTTT.

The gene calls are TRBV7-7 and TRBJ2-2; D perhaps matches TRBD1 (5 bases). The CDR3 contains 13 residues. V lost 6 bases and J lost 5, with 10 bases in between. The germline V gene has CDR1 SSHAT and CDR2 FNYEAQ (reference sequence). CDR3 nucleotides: TGTGCCAGCAGATATGCAGGGACCGGGGAGCTGTTTTTT. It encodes CASRYAGTGELFF.

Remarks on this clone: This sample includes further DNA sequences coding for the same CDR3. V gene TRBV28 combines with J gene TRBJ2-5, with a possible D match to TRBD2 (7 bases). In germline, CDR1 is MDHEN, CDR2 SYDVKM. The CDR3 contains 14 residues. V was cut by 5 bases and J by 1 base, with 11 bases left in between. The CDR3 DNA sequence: TGTGCCAGCAGTCTAGGGGGGGTCCAAGAGACCCAGTACTTC. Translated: CASSLGGVQETQYF.